The subject of this entry is one T cell receptor beta chain. The data belong to a study of technical replicates of blood from several donors. The data were produced by immunoSEQ multiplex PCR, yet TCRdb's version contains in-frame clones alone and is incomplete. This sample carries about 76,000 clones, around 97% of them seen once, and the ten largest clones take approximately 0.21%. This clonotype was sampled from a human donor in good health. Input material: T cells isolated from PBMCs.

CDR3 region: CATESTGTGENIQYF. CDR3 bases: TGTGCCACCGAATCCACCGGGACAGGAGAAAACATTCAGTACTTC. V usage is TRBV27 and J usage is TRBJ2-4, with 8 bases lining up with TRBD1. This CDR3 has 15 amino acids. Germline V gene sequence: CDR1 MNHEY, CDR2 SMNVEV (reference sequence). Trimming cost V 10 bases and J 5 bases; bases outside gene matches: 13.